This T cell receptor (beta chain) stems from a study of control samples from healthy donors and cancer patients. The assay was immunoSEQ multiplex PCR, and TCRdb's table has in-frame clones only and misses some. The sample lists over 120,000 clones; about nine tenths were seen once. This CDR3 has 16 residues. The junction had 10 bases not matched to a gene; V was cut back by 5 bases and J by 8 bases. Germline assignment: CDR1 SGHVS and CDR2 FNYEAQ. The chain combines TRBV7-6 with TRBJ2-1, with 12 nucleotides matching TRBD2. The sample taken for sequencing was blood. The origin of this receptor is a man aged 30 to 39 in good health. The CDR3 region is CASSLSASGGAYEQFF. The CDR3 DNA reads as TGTGCCAGCAGCCTCTCCGCTAGCGGGGGGGCCTATGAGCAGTTCTTC.